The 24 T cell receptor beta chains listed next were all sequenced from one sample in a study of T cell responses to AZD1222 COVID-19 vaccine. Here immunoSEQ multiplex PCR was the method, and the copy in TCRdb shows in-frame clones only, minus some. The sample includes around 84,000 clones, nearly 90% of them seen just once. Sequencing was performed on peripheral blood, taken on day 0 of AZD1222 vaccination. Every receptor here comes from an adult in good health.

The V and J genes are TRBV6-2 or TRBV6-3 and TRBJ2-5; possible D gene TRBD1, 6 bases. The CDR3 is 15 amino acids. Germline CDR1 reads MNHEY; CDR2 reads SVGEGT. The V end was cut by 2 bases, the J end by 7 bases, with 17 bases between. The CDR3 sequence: CASSYNGGQSGTQYF. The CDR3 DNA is TGTGCCAGCAGTTACAACGGCGGACAGTCAGGGACCCAGTACTTC.

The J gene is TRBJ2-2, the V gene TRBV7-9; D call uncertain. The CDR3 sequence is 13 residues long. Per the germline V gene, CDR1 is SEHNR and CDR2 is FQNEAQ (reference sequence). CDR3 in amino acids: CAITGPNTGELFF. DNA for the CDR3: TGTGCGATCACCGGGCCCAACACCGGGGAGCTGTTTTTT.

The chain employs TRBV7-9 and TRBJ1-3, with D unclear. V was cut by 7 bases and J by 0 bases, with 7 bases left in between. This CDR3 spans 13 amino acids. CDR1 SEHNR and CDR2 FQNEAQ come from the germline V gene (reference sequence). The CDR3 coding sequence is TGTGCCAGCACCCACTCCTCTGGAAACACCATATATTTT. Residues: CASTHSSGNTIYF.

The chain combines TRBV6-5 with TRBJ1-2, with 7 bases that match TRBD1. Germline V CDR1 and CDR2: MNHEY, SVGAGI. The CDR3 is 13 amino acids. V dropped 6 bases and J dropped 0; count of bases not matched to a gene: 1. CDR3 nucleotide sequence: TGTGCCAGCAGGGGACAGTCTAACTATGGCTACACCTTC. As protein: CASRGQSNYGYTF.

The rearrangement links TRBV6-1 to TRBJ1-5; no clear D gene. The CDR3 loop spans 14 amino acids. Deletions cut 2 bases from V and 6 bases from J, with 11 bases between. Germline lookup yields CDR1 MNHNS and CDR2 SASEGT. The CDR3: CASSESSGGQPQHF. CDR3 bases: TGTGCCAGCAGTGAATCTAGCGGAGGTCAGCCCCAGCATTTT.

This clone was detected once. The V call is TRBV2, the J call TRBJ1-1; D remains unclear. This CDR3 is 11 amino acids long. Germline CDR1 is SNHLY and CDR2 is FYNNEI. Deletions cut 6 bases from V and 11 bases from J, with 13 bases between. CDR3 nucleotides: TGTGCCAGCAGCCCAGGTTATATGGCTTTCTTT. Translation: CASSPGYMAFF. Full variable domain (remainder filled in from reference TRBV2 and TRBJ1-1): EPEVTQTPSHQVTQMGQEVILRCVPISNHLYFYWYRQILGQKVEFLVSFYNNEISEKSEIFDDQFSVERPDGSNFTLKIRSTKLEDSAMYFCASSPGYMAFFGQGTRLTVV.

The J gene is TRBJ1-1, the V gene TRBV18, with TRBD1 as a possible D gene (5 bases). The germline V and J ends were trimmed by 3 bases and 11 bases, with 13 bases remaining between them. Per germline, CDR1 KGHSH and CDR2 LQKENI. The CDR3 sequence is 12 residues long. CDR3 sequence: CASSPGGGAAFF. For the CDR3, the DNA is TGTGCCAGCTCACCGGGGGGTGGCGCGGCTTTCTTT. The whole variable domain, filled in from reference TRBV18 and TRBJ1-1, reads NAGVMQNPRHLVRRRGQEARLRCSPMKGHSHVYWYRQLPEEGLKFMVYLQKENIIDESGMPKERFSAEFPKEGPSILRIQQVVRGDSAAYFCASSPGGGAAFFGQGTRLTVV.

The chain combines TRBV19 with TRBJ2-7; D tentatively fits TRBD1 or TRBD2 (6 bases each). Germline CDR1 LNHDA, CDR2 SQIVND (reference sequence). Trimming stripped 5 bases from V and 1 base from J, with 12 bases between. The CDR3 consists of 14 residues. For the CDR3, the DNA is TGTGCCAGTAGTCGGGGGCTATCGTCCTACGAGCAGTACTTC. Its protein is CASSRGLSSYEQYF. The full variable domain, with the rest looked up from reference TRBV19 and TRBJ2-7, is DGGITQSPKYLFRKEGQNVTLSCEQNLNHDAMYWYRQDPGQGLRLIYYSQIVNDFQKGDIAEGYSVSREKKESFPLTVTSAQKNPTAFYLCASSRGLSSYEQYFGPGTRLTVT.

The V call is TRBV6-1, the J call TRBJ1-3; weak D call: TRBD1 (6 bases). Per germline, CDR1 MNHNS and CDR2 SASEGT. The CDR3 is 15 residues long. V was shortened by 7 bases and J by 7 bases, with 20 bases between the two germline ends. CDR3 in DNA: TGTGCCAGCATTCCCTCCGGGGGGCGGCGGAACACCATATATTTT. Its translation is CASIPSGGRRNTIYF.

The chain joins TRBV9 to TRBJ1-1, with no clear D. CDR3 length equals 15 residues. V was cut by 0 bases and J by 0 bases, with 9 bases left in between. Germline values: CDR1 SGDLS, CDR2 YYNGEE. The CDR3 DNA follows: TGTGCCAGCAGCGTAGCCCTCGTAATGAACACTGAAGCTTTCTTT. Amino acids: CASSVALVMNTEAFF.

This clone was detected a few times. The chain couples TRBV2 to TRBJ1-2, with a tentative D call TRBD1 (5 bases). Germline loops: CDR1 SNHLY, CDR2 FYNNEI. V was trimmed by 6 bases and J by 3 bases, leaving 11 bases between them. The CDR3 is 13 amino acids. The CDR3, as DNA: TGTGCCAGCAGAACAGGTTCCGACTATGGCTACACCTTC. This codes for CASRTGSDYGYTF.

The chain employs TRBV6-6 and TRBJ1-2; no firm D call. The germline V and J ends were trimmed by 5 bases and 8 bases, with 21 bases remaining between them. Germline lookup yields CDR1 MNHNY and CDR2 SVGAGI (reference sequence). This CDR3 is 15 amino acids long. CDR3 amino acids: CASSPLQTYTGGYTF. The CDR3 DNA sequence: TGTGCCAGCAGTCCACTCCAGACCTACACCGGGGGCTACACCTTC.

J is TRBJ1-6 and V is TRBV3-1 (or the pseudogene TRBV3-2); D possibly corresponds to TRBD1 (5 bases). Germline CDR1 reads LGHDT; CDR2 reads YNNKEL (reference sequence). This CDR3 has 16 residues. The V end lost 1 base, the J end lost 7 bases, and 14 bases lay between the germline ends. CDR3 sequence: CASSQGSSNRNSPLHF. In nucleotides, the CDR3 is TGTGCCAGCAGCCAAGGGTCCTCCAACAGGAATTCACCCCTCCACTTT.

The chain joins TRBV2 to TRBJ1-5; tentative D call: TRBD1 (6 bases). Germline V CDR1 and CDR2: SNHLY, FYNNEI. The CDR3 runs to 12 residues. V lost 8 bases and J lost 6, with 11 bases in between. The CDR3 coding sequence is TGTGCCAGCGGGGGAGGGGGTCAGCCCCAGCATTTT. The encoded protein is CASGGGGQPQHF.

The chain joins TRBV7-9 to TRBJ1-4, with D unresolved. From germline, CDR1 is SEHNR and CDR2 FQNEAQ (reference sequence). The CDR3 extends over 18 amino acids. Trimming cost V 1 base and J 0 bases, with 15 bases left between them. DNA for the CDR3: TGTGCCAGCAGCTTAGAGTGGGCAGCGAATGCAACTAATGAAAAACTGTTTTTT. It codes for CASSLEWAANATNEKLFF.

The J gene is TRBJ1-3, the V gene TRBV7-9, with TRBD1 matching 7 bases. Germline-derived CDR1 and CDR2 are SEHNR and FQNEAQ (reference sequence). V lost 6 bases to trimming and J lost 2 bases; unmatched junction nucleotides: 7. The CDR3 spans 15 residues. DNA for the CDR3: TGTGCCAGCAGTTCTACAGGGGAAACTGGAAACACCATATATTTT. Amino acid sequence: CASSSTGETGNTIYF. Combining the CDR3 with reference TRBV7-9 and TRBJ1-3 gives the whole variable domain DTGVSQNPRHKITKRGQNVTFRCDPISEHNRLYWYRQTLGQGPEFLTYFQNEAQLEKSRLLSDRFSAERPKGSFSTLEIQRTEQGDSAMYLCASSSTGETGNTIYFGEGSWLTVV.

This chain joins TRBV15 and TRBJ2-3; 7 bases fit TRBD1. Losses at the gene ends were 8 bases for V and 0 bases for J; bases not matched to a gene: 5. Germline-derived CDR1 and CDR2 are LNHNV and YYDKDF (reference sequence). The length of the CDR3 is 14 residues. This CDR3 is CATRTGASTDTQYF. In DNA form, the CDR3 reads TGTGCCACCCGCACAGGGGCAAGCACAGATACGCAGTATTTT.

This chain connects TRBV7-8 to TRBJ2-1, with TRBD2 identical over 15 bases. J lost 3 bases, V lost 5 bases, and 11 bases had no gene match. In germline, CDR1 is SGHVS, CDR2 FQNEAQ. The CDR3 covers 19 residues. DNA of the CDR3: TGTGCCAGCAGCGCGCACGAGGGACTAGCGGGAGGTAACTACAATGAGCAGTTCTTC. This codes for CASSAHEGLAGGNYNEQFF.

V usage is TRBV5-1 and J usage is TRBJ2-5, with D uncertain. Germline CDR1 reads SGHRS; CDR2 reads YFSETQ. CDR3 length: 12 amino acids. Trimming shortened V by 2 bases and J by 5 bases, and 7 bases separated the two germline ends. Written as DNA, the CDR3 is TGCGCCAGCAGCTTTCTGGGGGAGACCCAGTACTTC. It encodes CASSFLGETQYF. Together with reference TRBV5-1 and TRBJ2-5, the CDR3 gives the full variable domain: KAGVTQTPRYLIKTRGQQVTLSCSPISGHRSVSWYQQTPGQGLQFLFEYFSETQRNKGNFPGRFSGRQFSNSRSEMNVSTLELGDSALYLCASSFLGETQYFGPGTRLLVL.

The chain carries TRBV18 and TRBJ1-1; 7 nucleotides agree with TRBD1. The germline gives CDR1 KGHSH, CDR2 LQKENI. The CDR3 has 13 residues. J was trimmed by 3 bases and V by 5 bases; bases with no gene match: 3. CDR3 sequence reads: CASSEGADTEAFF. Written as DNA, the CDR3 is TGTGCCAGCTCAGAGGGGGCGGACACTGAAGCTTTCTTT.

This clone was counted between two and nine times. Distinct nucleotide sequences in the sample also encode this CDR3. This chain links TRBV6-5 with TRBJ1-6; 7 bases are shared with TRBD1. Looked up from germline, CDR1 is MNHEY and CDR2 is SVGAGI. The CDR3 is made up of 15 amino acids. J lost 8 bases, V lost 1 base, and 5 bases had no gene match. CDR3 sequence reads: CASSYYRGLDSPLHF. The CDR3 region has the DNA TGTGCCAGCAGTTACTACAGGGGTTTGGATTCACCCCTCCACTTT.

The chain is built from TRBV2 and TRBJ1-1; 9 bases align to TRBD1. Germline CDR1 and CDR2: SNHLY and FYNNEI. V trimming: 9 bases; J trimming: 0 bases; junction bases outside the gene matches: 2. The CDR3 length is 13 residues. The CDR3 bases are TGTGCCAGGGGGACAGGGATGAACACTGAAGCTTTCTTT. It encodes CARGTGMNTEAFF.

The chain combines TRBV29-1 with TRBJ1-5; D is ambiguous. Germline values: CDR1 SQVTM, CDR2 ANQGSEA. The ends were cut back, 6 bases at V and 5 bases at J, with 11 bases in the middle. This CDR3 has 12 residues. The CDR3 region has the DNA TGCAGCGTAATTGATCCAGATCAGCCCCAGCATTTT. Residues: CSVIDPDQPQHF. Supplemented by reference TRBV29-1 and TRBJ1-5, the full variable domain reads SAVISQKPSRDICQRGTSLTIQCQVDSQVTMMFWYRQQPGQSLTLIATANQGSEATYESGFVIDKFPISRPNLTFSTLTVSNMSPEDSSIYLCSVIDPDQPQHFGDGTRLSIL.

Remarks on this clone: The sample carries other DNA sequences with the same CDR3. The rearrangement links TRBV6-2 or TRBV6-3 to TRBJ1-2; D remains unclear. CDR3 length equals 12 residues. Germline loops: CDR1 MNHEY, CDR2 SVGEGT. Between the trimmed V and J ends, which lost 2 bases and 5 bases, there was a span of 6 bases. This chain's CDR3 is CASSYGPYGYTF. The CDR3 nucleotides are TGTGCCAGCAGTTACGGGCCTTATGGCTACACCTTC.